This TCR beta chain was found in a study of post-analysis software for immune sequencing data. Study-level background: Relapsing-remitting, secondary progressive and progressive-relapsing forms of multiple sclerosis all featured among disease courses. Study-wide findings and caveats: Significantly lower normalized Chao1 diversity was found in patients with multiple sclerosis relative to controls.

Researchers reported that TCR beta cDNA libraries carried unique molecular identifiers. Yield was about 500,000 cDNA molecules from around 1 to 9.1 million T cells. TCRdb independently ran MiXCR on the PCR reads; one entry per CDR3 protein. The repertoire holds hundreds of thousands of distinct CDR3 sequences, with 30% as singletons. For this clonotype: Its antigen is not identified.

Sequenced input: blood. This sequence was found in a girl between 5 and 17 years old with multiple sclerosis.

The CDR3 spells CSVDEPGEGRSKYEQYF. The CDR3 coding sequence is TGCAGCGTTGACGAACCCGGCGAAGGGCGGAGCAAATACGAGCAGTACTTC. This chain uses TRBV29-1 with TRBJ2-7, with D uncertain. CDR1 is SQVTM and CDR2 is ANQGSEA in the germline V gene. V gave up 3 bases and J gave up 4 bases, with 25 bases separating them. This CDR3 is 17 amino acids long.